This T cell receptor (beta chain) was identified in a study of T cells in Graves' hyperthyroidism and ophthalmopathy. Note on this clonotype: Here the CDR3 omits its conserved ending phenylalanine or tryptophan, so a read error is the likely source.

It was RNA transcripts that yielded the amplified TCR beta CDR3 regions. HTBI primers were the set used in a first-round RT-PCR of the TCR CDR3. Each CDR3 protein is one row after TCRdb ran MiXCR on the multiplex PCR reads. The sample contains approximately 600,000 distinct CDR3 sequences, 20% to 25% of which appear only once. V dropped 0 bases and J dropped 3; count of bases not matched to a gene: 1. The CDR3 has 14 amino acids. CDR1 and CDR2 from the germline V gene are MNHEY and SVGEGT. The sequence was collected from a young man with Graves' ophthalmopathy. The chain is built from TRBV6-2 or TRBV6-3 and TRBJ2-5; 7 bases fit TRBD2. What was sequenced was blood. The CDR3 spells CASSYSRGEETQYL. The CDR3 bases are TGTGCCAGCAGTTACTCACGGGGGGAAGAGACCCAGTACCTC.